This T cell receptor (beta chain) derives from a study of shared clonotypes between healthy human individuals. Study-wide results and limits: Generation probabilities were higher for clonotypes shared across all four sorted-subset donors than for unshared ones. Clonotype sharing across a few donors was observed for about 5.5% of naive CD4 clonotypes.

Germline assignment: CDR1 SGHVT and CDR2 SQSDAQ. The ends lost 5 bases at V and 5 bases at J; junction bases unmatched: 22. The CDR3 spans 19 residues. Concerning this clone: Its matching antigen is unknown.

Produced via immunoSEQ multiplex PCR; TCRdb's table is partial and in-frame only. Of more than 550,000 clones in the sample, 72% were seen once. This sequence originates from a woman under 40 in good health. The sequencing input was memory CD4+ T cells sorted from blood. Subset meaning: CD45RA-negative fraction. The chain uses TRBV7-4 and TRBJ2-7; TRBD2 aligns across 9 bases. DNA of the CDR3: TGTGCCAGCAGCCCCCGCGGGGTAGTAGCGGGAGTATGCCGGCACGAGCAGTACTTC. Protein product: CASSPRGVVAGVCRHEQYF.